The source of this T cell receptor (beta chain) is a study of CD8 T cells in ankylosing spondylitis. Study results and caveats: Reports say disease-linked clones showed up significantly more in matched ankylosing spondylitis synovial fluid. A CD8+ phenotype characterized the disease-linked clones, which were relatively rare in peripheral blood. Blood of patients with ankylosing spondylitis appeared to be characterized by a TCR beta motif of several highly homologous variants. Prior work had noted some motif variants in reactive arthritis blood and synovial fluid.

This CDR3 is 15 amino acids long. V trimming: 5 bases; J trimming: 5 bases; junction bases outside the gene matches: 8. Germline CDR1 reads MNHNS; CDR2 reads SASEGT. About this clonotype itself: Its antigen is unknown.

Quantitative molecular-barcoded 5'-RACE generated the TCR beta libraries. TCRdb itself ran the 5' RACE reads through MiXCR, one entry per CDR3 protein. The sample yields some 700,000 distinct CDR3 sequences, under 20% seen once. The sample was blood, either unsorted or a sorted T cell fraction (not recorded which). The clonotype originates from a male donor with ankylosing spondylitis. V usage is TRBV6-1 and J usage is TRBJ2-1, with 8 bases lining up with TRBD1. The CDR3 loop is CASSTAGTGHNEQFF. DNA for the CDR3: TGTGCCAGCAGTACCGCCGGGACAGGACACAATGAGCAGTTCTTC.